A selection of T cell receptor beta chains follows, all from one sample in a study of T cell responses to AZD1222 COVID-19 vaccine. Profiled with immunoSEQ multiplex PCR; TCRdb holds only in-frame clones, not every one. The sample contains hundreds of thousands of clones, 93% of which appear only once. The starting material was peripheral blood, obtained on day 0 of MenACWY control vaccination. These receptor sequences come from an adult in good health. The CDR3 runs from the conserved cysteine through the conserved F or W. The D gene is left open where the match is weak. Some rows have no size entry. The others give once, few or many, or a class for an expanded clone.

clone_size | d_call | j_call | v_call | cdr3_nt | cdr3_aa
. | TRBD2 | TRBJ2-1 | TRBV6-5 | TGTGCCAGCAGTTACTCGACTAGCGTCTCGCAGTTCTTC | CASSYSTSVSQFF
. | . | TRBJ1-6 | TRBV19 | TGTGCCAGTAGCCGTGAGCACCGGGACGTAGCCCACTTT | CASSREHRDVAHF
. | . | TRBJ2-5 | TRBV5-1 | TGCGCCAGCAGCTTCGAGTCGGCTGTTAAGACCCAGTACTTC | CASSFESAVKTQYF
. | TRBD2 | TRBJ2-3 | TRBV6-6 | TGTGCCAGCAGCCTCGGGGGGGAAACAGATACGCAGTATTTT | CASSLGGETDTQYF
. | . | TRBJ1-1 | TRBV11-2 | TGTGCCAGCAGCTTAGAATCCGAGGGGGGCGCTTTCTTT | CASSLESEGGAFF
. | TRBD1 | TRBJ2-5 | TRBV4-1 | TGCGCCAGCAGCCAAGCTGGGACAGCCCAAGAGACCCAGTACTTC | CASSQAGTAQETQYF
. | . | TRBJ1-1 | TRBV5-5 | TGTGCCAGCAGCTTTAGTGGGGACACTGAAGCTTTCTTT | CASSFSGDTEAFF
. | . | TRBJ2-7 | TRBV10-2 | TGCGCCAGCAGTGGGGACGGCTACGAGCAGTACTTC | CASSGDGYEQYF
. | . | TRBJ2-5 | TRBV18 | TGTGCCAGCTCACATAGCCGTCAGGGTGAGACCCAGTACTTC | CASSHSRQGETQYF
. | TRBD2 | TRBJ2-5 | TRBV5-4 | TGTGCCAGCAGCCGGGGGGGCGGACAGTACCAAGAGACCCAGTACTTC | CASSRGGGQYQETQYF
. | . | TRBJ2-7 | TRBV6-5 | TGTGCCAGCAGTTACTCGACCGGGTACGAGCAGTACTTC | CASSYSTGYEQYF
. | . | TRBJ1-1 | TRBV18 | TGTGCCAGCTCACCTGAGTGGGCCTGGAACACTGAAGCTTTCTTT | CASSPEWAWNTEAFF
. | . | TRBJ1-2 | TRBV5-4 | TGTGCCAGCAGCTTGGACGGAGAGGGCTACACCTTC | CASSLDGEGYTF
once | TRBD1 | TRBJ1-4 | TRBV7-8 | TGTGCCAGCAGCATCAGAGGGACAGCCGAAAAACTGTTTTTT | CASSIRGTAEKLFF
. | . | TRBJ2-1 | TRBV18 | TGTGCCAGCTCACCATGGGGCTACAATGAGCAGTTCTTC | CASSPWGYNEQFF
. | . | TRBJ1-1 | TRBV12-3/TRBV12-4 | TGTGCCAGCAGTGGGGGACGGGAGGCTTTCTTT | CASSGGREAFF
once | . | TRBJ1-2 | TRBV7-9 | TGTGCCAGCAGCTTAATAGGGGCTGCTTTAGCTAACTATGGCTACACCTTC | CASSLIGAALANYGYTF
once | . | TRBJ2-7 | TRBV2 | TGTGCCAGCAGTGCAAATGACTACGAGCAGTACTTC | CASSANDYEQYF
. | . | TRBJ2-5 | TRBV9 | TGTGCCAGCAGCGTTAGCCAGTACCAAGAGACCCAGTACTTC | CASSVSQYQETQYF
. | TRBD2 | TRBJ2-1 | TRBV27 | TGTGCCAGCAGTCCCATGGGACTAGCGGGGAGCTCCTACAATGAGCAGTTCTTC | CASSPMGLAGSSYNEQFF
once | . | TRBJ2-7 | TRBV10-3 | TGTGCCATCAGTGAGTCGATAGGCCAGGGCGAGCAGTACTTC | CAISESIGQGEQYF
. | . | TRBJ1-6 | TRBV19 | TGTGCCAGTAGTATAAGCGTCAGTGACCCCCTCCACTTT | CASSISVSDPLHF